This TCR beta chain was recovered during a study of beta chain features in type 1 diabetes. V was cut by 4 bases and J by 0 bases, with 16 bases left in between. The CDR3 is made up of 16 amino acids. Germline CDR1 and CDR2: SGHRS and YFSETQ. This clone has just a few counts. Its antigen remains unknown. The investigators reverse transcribed all of the isolated RNA, so they sequenced expressed TCRB transcripts. It was found that naive, central memory and regulatory T cell samples averaged approximately 3.9 million reads. The method was immunoSEQ multiplex PCR; TCRdb's version includes in-frame clones alone and lacks a portion of them. In the table there are around 290,000 clones, 7% to 9% of which are singletons. Study-wide findings and caveats: Moderate yet significant TCRB CDR3 shortening was seen in Type 1 diabetes patients in all four CD4+ subsets. VDJ junctions from patients with type 1 diabetes contained fewer insertions and more deletions. High TCR expression in some cells could lead to their over-representation in cDNA sequencing.

The specimen was central memory CD4+ T cells from blood. The receptor's source is a woman aged 18-29 years in good health. The gene calls are TRBV5-1 and TRBJ2-5, with D unclear. In DNA form, the CDR3 reads TGCGCCAGCAGCCCCTTTATTACTGGAGACCAAGAGACCCAGTACTTC. Its protein is CASSPFITGDQETQYF.